This TCR beta chain was retrieved from a study of CD8 T cells in Susac syndrome. Study-wide points: The study conceded that relatively few individuals underwent its TCR sequencing and HLA analysis.

Germline V gives CDR1 SQVTM, CDR2 ANQGSEA. Trimming shortened V by 5 bases and J by 3 bases, and 11 bases separated the two germline ends. CDR3 length: 12 residues. Reverse transcription of roughly 0.5 to 1 ug RNA used random hexamers. TCRdb re-called the immunoSEQ multiplex PCR reads through MiXCR, storing one row per CDR3 protein. The sample contains under 95,000 distinct CDR3 sequences, roughly 94% of which appear only once. Concerning this clonotype itself: Its specificity is not known.

V and J are TRBV29-1 and TRBJ2-7, with D perhaps TRBD2 (7 bases). Material: CD4+ T cells from PBMCs. The TCR originated in a human donor with Susac syndrome. DNA for the CDR3: TGCAGCGTTCAGGGAGGGGGCTACGAGCAGTACTTC. Its protein product is CSVQGGGYEQYF.